The 14 T cell receptor beta chains presented below share a single source sample, sequenced in a study of long-term antiretroviral therapy in people with HIV. The authors ran the immunoSEQ assay, v3.0, at survey level. Generated by immunoSEQ multiplex PCR, the TCRdb table keeps only in-frame clones and is missing some. Of tens of thousands of clones listed, 80% to 95% were seen once; the top ten hold about 4.3%. The sample consisted of unsorted PBMCs, taken about 5.5 years after starting antiretroviral therapy. These receptors came from a woman aged 40 to 50 with HIV.

This sequence joins TRBV14 and TRBJ2-7; perhaps TRBD2 as D (6 bases). From germline, CDR1 is SGHDN and CDR2 FVKESK. Trimming cost V 1 base and J 6 bases, with 10 bases left between them. This CDR3 region has 13 residues. As DNA, the CDR3 is TGTGCCAGCAGCCAAGTCATGGGAGGCGAGCAGTACTTC. It codes for CASSQVMGGEQYF.

The chain carries TRBV5-1 and TRBJ1-4; maybe TRBD1 (6 bases). Germline V gene data show CDR1 as SGHRS and CDR2 as YFSETQ. This CDR3 comprises 15 residues. Trimming stripped 1 base from V and 7 bases from J, with 14 bases between. The CDR3 bases are TGCGCCAGCAGCTTGTCCGGGGGCTGGGGTGAAAAACTGTTTTTT. Protein: CASSLSGGWGEKLFF.

The chain joins TRBV11-2 to TRBJ2-7; D gene uncertain. Germline values: CDR1 SGHAT, CDR2 FQNNGV. V was pared by 5 bases and J by 4 bases, with 15 bases between. CDR3 length: 14 amino acids. The CDR3 reads CASSGAGPQYEQYF. The CDR3 DNA follows: TGTGCCAGCAGCGGAGCCGGGCCCCAATACGAGCAGTACTTC. Together with reference TRBV11-2 and TRBJ2-7, the CDR3 gives the full variable domain: EAGVAQSPRYKIIEKRQSVAFWCNPISGHATLYWYQQILGQGPKLLIQFQNNGVVDDSQLPKDRFSAERLKGVDSTLKIQPAKLEDSAVYLCASSGAGPQYEQYFGPGTRLTVT.

This clone was seen just once. The J gene is TRBJ1-2, the V gene TRBV7-9; no definite D call. Germline V lookup: CDR1 SEHNR, CDR2 FQNEAQ (reference sequence). The V gene lost 2 bases and the J gene lost 4 bases, with 11 bases spanning the gap. CDR3 size: 14 residues. CDR3 sequence (DNA): TGTGCCAGCAGCTTAAATCCAGCTACCTATGGCTACACCTTC. It is translated as CASSLNPATYGYTF.

The CDR3 reads CASRTPGGQETQYF. Here the CDR3 DNA reads TGTGCCAGCAGGACACCCGGGGGGCAAGAGACCCAGTACTTC. The genes are TRBV6-5 and TRBJ2-5; 7 bases agree with TRBD2. This CDR3 comprises 14 residues. In germline, CDR1 is MNHEY, CDR2 SVGAGI. V lost 6 bases, J lost 2 bases, and 6 bases stayed unmatched.

The chain is built from TRBV5-8 and TRBJ2-5; D is unclear. With 0 bases removed from V and 5 bases from J, the gap between germline ends came to 11 bases. The CDR3 spans 14 residues. Germline V gene sequence: CDR1 SGHTS, CDR2 YDEGEE. The CDR3 reads CASSLAPVVETQYF. Written as DNA, the CDR3 is TGTGCCAGCAGCTTGGCCCCGGTGGTGGAGACCCAGTACTTC.

The rearrangement joins TRBV6-6 to TRBJ1-2; TRBD1 matches at 9 bases. Germline CDR1 reads MNHNY; CDR2 reads SVGAGI (reference sequence). J was trimmed by 8 bases and V by 4 bases; bases with no gene match: 5. This CDR3 has 13 amino acids. As DNA, the CDR3 is TGTGCCAGCAGTTTCGGGACAGGGCTCGGCTACACCTTC. Translating it yields CASSFGTGLGYTF.

This clone is medium-sized in the sample. The CDR3 region is CASTLTVSRTGLHF. The CDR3 DNA reads TGTGCCAGTACTTTGACTGTTTCTCGGACAGGGCTCCACTTT. This chain uses TRBV19 with TRBJ1-6; 8 bases match TRBD1. The junction had 15 bases not matched to a gene; V was cut back by 7 bases and J by 16 bases. The V gene's germline CDR1 is LNHDA and CDR2 SQIVND (reference sequence). The CDR3 length is 14 residues.

V usage is TRBV27 and J usage is TRBJ1-1; D not certain. The germline V gene encodes CDR1 MNHEY and CDR2 SMNVEV (reference sequence). The CDR3 runs to 14 residues. V gave up 4 bases and J gave up 2 bases, with 11 bases separating them. For the CDR3, the DNA is TGTGCCAGCAGTTCCCGTGCGGGTAACACTGAAGCTTTCTTT. Residues: CASSSRAGNTEAFF.

The gene calls are TRBV6-5 and TRBJ1-2, with D perhaps TRBD1 (5 bases). CDR3 length: 15 residues. CDR1 and CDR2 (germline): MNHEY, SVGAGI. V gave up 2 bases and J gave up 4 bases, with 14 bases separating them. CDR3 in DNA: TGTGCCAGCAGTTACGGTCCAGGGCTCCCCTATGGCTACACCTTC. Translation gives CASSYGPGLPYGYTF.

The chain carries TRBV7-9 and TRBJ1-2; the match to TRBD1 covers 7 bases. The CDR3 runs 13 residues. The V and J ends lost 3 bases and 10 bases, in that order; junction bases with no gene match: 8. The V gene's germline CDR1 is SEHNR and CDR2 FQNEAQ (reference sequence). The CDR3 spells CASSLSGQRLYTF. CDR3 DNA sequence: TGTGCCAGCAGCTTGTCGGGACAGAGACTCTACACCTTC.

CDR3 bases: TGTGCCAGCAGCCAAGATGGACTAGACTACGAGCAGTACTTC. Protein product: CASSQDGLDYEQYF. This chain links TRBV4-2 with TRBJ2-7; 7 nucleotides agree with TRBD2. The CDR3 spans 14 residues. CDR1 and CDR2 (germline): LGHNA, YNFKEQ. V was clipped by 0 bases and J by 3 bases; unmatched bases: 2.

The genes are TRBV7-7 and TRBJ2-1; 10 bases are shared with TRBD2. CDR1 SSHAT and CDR2 FNYEAQ come from the germline V gene (reference sequence). This CDR3 comprises 15 residues. The ends lost 1 base at V and 7 bases at J; junction bases unmatched: 4. CDR3: CASSLGLAGDNEQFF. CDR3 in DNA: TGTGCCAGCAGCTTAGGTCTAGCGGGAGATAATGAGCAGTTCTTC.

This clone was recorded a few times. The rearrangement uses TRBV6-1 and TRBJ1-1, with D tentatively TRBD1 (5 bases). This CDR3 is built from 11 residues. Germline CDR1 reads MNHNS; CDR2 reads SASEGT. Trimming took 10 bases from V and 12 from J, leaving 18 bases between them. This CDR3 reads CATRLERGSFF. The CDR3 DNA reads TGTGCCACCCGCCTCGAGAGGGGTTCTTTCTTT.